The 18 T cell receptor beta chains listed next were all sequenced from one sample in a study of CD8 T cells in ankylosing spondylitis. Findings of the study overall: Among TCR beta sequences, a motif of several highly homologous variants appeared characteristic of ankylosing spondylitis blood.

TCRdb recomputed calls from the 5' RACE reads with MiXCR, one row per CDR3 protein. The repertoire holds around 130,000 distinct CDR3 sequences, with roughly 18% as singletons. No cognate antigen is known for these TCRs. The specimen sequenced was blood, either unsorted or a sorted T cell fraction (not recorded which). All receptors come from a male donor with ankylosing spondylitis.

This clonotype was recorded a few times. CDR3 sequence (DNA): TGTGCCAGCAGCCCTACTACCACGAACACTGAAGCTTTCTTT. It yields the protein CASSPTTTNTEAFF. The genes are TRBV12-3 or TRBV12-4 and TRBJ1-1; D is ambiguous. The CDR3 covers 14 residues. Trimming removed 6 bases from V and 1 base from J, with 12 bases in between.

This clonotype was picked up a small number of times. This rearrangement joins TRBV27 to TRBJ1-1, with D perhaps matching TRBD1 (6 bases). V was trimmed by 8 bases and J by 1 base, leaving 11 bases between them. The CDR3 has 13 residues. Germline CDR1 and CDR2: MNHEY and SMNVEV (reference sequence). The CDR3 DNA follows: TGTGCCAGCTCGACAGGACCGAACACTGAAGCTTTCTTT. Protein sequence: CASSTGPNTEAFF.

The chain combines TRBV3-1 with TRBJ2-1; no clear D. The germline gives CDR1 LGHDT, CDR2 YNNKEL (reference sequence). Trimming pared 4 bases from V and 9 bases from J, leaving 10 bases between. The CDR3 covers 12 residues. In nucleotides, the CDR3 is TGTGCCAGCAGCCCTTTCCGAGGTGAGCAGTTCTTC. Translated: CASSPFRGEQFF.

The CDR3 reads CASSLMPASGQFF. The CDR3 DNA is TGTGCCAGCAGCCTAATGCCGGCTAGCGGGCAGTTCTTC. This chain joins TRBV11-2 and TRBJ2-1, with TRBD2 identical over 7 bases. Trimming at V came to 5 bases and at J to 12 bases, leaving 10 bases not matched to a gene. Germline V gives CDR1 SGHAT, CDR2 FQNNGV. This CDR3 is 13 amino acids long.

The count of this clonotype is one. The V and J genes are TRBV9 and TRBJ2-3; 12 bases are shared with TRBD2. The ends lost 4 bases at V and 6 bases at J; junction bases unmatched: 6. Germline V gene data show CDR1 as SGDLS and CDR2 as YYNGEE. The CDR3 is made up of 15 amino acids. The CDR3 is CASSFRTSGTDTQYF. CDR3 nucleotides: TGTGCCAGCAGCTTCCGGACTAGCGGGACCGATACGCAGTATTTT.

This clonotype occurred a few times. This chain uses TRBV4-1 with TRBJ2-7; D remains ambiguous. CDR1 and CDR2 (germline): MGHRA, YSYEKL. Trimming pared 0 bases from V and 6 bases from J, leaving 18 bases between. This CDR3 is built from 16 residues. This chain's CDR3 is CASSQDTEAPWSEQYF. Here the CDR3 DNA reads TGCGCCAGCAGCCAAGATACAGAAGCTCCCTGGAGCGAGCAGTACTTC.

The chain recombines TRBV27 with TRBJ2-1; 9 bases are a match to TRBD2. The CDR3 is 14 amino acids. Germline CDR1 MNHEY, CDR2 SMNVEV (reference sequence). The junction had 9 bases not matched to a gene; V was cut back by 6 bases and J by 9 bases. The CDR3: CASRVSGSILEQFF. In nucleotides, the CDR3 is TGTGCCAGCAGAGTTAGCGGGAGTATTCTTGAGCAGTTCTTC.

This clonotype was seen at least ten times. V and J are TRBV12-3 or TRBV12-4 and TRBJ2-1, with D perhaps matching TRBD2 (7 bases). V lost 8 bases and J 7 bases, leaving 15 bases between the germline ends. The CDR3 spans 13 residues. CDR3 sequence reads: CASSLGGVNEQFF. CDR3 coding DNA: TGTGCCAGCTCATTAGGGGGGGTAAATGAGCAGTTCTTC.

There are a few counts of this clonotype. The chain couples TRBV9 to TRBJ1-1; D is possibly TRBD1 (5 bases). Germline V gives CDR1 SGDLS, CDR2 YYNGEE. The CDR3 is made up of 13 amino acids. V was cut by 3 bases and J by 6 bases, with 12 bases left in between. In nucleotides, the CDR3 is TGTGCCAGCAGCGGTGGCTCAGGGCCTGAAGCTTTCTTT. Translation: CASSGGSGPEAFF. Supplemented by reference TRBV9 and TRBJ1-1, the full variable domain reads DSGVTQTPKHLITATGQRVTLRCSPRSGDLSVYWYQQSLDQGLQFLIQYYNGEERAKGNILERFSAQQFPDLHSELNLSSLELGDSALYFCASSGGSGPEAFFGQGTRLTVV.

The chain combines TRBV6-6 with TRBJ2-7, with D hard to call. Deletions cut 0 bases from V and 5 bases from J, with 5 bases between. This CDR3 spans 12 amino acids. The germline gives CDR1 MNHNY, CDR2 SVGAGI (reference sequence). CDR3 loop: CASSYSAHEQYF. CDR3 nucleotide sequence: TGTGCCAGCAGTTACTCGGCCCACGAGCAGTACTTC.

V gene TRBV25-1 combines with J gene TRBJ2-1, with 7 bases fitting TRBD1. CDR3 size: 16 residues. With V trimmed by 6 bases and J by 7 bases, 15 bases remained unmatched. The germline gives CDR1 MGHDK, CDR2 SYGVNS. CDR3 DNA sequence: TGTGCCAGCAGCACGGATACAGGGGCCCCTGAGAATGAGCAGTTCTTC. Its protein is CASSTDTGAPENEQFF.

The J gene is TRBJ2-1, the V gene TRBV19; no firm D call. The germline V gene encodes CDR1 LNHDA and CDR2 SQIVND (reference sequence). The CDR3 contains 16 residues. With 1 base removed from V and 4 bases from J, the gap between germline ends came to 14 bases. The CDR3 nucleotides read TGTGCCAGTAGTATAGGGTCCTCTGAAGATTACAATGAGCAGTTCTTC. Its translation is CASSIGSSEDYNEQFF.

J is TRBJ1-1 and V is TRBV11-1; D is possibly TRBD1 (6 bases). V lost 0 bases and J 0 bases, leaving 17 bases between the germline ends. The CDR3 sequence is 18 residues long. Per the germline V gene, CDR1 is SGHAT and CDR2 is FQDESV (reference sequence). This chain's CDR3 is CASSLANGTLTMNTEAFF. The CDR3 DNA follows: TGTGCCAGCAGCTTAGCAAACGGGACACTCACCATGAACACTGAAGCTTTCTTT.

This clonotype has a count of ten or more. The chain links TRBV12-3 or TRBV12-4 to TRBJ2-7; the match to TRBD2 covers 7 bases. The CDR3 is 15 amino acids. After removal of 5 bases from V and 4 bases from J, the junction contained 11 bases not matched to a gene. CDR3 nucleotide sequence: TGTGCCAGCAGTGTTGCCGGGACTACCAGTTACGAGCAGTACTTC. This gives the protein CASSVAGTTSYEQYF.

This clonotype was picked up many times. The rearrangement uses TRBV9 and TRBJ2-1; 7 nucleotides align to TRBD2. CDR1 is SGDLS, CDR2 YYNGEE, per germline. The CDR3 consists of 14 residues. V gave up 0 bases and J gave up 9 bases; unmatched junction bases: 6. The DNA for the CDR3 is TGTGCCAGCAGCGTAGTCGCGGGAGCGACTGAGCAGTTCTTC. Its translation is CASSVVAGATEQFF.

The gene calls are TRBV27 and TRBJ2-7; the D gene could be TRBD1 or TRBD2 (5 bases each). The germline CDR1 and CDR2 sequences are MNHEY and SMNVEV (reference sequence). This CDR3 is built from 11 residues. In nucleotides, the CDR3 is TGTGTGGTAGGGACGACCTACGAGCAGTACTTC. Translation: CVVGTTYEQYF.

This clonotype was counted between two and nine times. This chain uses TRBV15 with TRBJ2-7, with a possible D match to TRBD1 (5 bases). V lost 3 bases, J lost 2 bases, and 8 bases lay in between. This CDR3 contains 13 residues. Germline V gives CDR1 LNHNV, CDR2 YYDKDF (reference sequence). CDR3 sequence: CATSSKGTYEQYF. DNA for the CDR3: TGTGCCACCAGCAGCAAGGGGACCTACGAGCAGTACTTC.

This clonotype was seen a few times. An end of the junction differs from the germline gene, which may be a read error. The CDR3 spells CASSPGTSWYESNF. CDR3 sequence (DNA): TGTGCCAGCAGCCCCGGGACTAGCTGGTACGAGTCTAACTTC. This chain uses TRBV9 with TRBJ2-7; TRBD2 agrees at 9 bases. Germline CDR1 and CDR2: SGDLS and YYNGEE. The CDR3 length is 14 residues. Supplemented by reference TRBV9 and TRBJ2-7, the full variable domain reads DSGVTQTPKHLITATGQRVTLRCSPRSGDLSVYWYQQSLDQGLQFLIQYYNGEERAKGNILERFSAQQFPDLHSELNLSSLELGDSALYFCASSPGTSWYESNFGPGTRLTVT.